Described below is a single T cell receptor (beta chain) sequence and its context. Its specific antigen is unknown. Base qualities are not provided; no much larger clone lies one nucleotide away. CDR1 SNHLY and CDR2 FYNNEI are derived from the germline V gene. V is pruned by 1 base and J by 5 bases, leaving 8 bases of the junction without a gene match. The CDR3 runs 16 residues from the cysteine to the phenylalanine. Only the CDR3 DNA is retained, 48 bases long and in frame from the first base. These data originate in a study of blood T cells in healthy people across ages (dated by TCRdb to 2013 to 2016). Background for the entire study: In model experiments, template switching captured roughly one uniquely barcoded TCR beta cDNA molecule for every two T cells. The study measured age-related changes in TCR beta repertoire diversity using deep sequencing normalized with unique cDNA molecular identifiers. Using the same blood draw, the study looked at two additional independent replicas of 1 million unique cDNA reads for two donors, one aged 18 to 30 and the other aged 80 or older. To avoid experimental bias, donors of different ages were spread randomly across the sequencing lanes. Four age groups were formed from the donors: young (average approximately 16 years), middle-aged (approximately 42), aged (over 55) and long-lived (more than 75).

Study-level results and caveats: Because profiling used bulk unsorted PBMCs, naive and antigen-experienced compartments could not be compared conclusively. Compared with the aged group, more naive CD4+ T cells, fewer expanded clones and increased TCR diversity were shown by the long-lived group, suggesting age selection. Observed TCR beta diversity per million T cells fell roughly linearly with age, and a significant reduction was already apparent by age roughly 40. Because donor CMV infection status was unknown, age-related changes in expanded clonotypes were potentially confounded. A strong correlation was found between observed TCR beta diversity and the percentage of naive T cells measured by flow cytometry. Estimates of total diversity based on one million sequenced T cells were considered lower bounds and underestimates.

Systemically healthy Caucasian individuals from Russia, approximately 39 in total and aged roughly 6 to 95 years, were included as donors. Each donor gave about 9.2 milliliters of peripheral blood, drawn into EDTA-treated Vacutainer tubes. PBMCs were isolated by Ficoll-Paque density-gradient centrifugation, with at least 7 million obtained per sample. Trizol reagent was used to extract total RNA from PBMCs, with at least 6 micrograms per sample. For every donor, an aliquot of PBMCs went through flow cytometry to measure the percentages of naive CD45RAhigh/CD27high T cells. Receptor libraries were prepared by 5' RACE. The data were produced on an Illumina HiSeq 2500. A second about 7 to 11 cycle PCR used a sample-barcoded 5' primer and a J-beta primer mix. Each TCR beta cDNA molecule received a unique molecular identifier from a template-switch 5' adaptor carrying 12 random nucleotides. At least 2.5 million CDR3-containing paired-end reads were obtained from each sample. First-strand cDNA was synthesized from all RNA with the Mint cDNA synthesis kit, primed by a TRBC-specific oligonucleotide. All cDNA was treated with uracil-DNA glycosylase and then went through a first 18-cycle PCR with the universal primers M1SS and BC2_uni_R. The published analysis was carried out like this. Normalization of each sample was performed by random selection of 1 million high-quality reads, each carrying a distinct molecular identifier. Reads with shared molecular identifiers were discarded instead of being binned into consensus sequences. MiTCR, set to a Q25 quality threshold and the strictest error-elimination algorithm, was used for CDR3 identification, clonotype clustering and error correction. Lower-bound total TCR beta diversity was estimated with a nonparametric unseen species model using Euler transformation. TCRdb reran the public reads through fastp at Q25 and MiXCR, keeping productive beta chains. Each record represents a unique CDR3 protein, reported with the most common genes and DNA among its rows. The V and J calls follow TCRdb's processing rather than the paper's. A total of about 1.4 million distinct CDR3 sequences appear in this sample, 59% of them only once. Over 6.5% of the sample lies in the top ten.

Sequencing used blood. The clonotype originates from a man between 18 and 29 years old in good health. In this chain, TRBV2 is recombined with TRBJ2-1; TRBD1 fits 7 bases in the junction. This receptor carries the CDR3 CASSEGRQGTHNEQFF. The DNA is TGTGCCAGCAGTGAAGGCCGACAGGGTACCCACAATGAGCAGTTCTTC.